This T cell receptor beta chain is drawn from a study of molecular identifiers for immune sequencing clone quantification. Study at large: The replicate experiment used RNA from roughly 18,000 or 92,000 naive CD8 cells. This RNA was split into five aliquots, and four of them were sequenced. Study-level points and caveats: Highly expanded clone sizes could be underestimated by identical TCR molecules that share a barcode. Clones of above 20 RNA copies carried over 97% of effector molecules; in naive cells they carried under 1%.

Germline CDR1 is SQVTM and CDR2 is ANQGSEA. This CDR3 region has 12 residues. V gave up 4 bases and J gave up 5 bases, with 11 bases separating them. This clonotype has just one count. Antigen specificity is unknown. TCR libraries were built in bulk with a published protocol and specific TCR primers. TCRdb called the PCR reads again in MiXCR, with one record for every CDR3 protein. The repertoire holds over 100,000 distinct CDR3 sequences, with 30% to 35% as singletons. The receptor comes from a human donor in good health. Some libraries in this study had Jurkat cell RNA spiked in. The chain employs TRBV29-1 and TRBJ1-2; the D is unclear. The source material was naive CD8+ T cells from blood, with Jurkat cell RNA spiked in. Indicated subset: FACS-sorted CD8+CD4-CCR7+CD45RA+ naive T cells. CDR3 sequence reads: CSVVYGPYGYTF. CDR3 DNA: TGCAGCGTTGTCTACGGTCCATATGGCTACACCTTC.